This TCR beta chain comes out of a study of cytomegalovirus exposure and HLA in healthy donors. Findings and limits, study-wide: In vitro assays verified that three CMV-associated chains recognized CMV antigens specifically. TCR beta V- and J-gene trimming, according to a later analysis, was linked to a missense DCLRE1C variant. Most of the TCR beta V segments (in an earlier analysis) were productive either about 87% or about 30% of the time.

CDR3 size: 11 residues. Germline loops: CDR1 SGDLS, CDR2 YYNGEE. V lost 3 bases and J 6 bases, leaving 7 bases between the germline ends. The PCR had 60 Vbeta and 13 Jbeta primers. Some clones are missing from TCRdb's copy, which holds only in-frame ones; the method was immunoSEQ multiplex PCR. The data contain roughly 190,000 clones, about four fifths of them seen just once; the ten biggest clones take up around 0.99%. Turning to this clone: Its antigen remains unidentified.

V gene TRBV9 combines with J gene TRBJ2-7; the D is unclear. The sample consisted of PBMCs. The receptor's source is a woman in her forties in good health and CMV-seronegative. The DNA of the CDR3 is TGTGCCAGCAGCGGAGGTGGCGAGCAGTACTTC. It yields the protein CASSGGGEQYF.